These 20 T cell receptor beta chains share one sample of origin, sequenced in a study of T cell repertoires in cytomegalovirus infection. TCRdb re-called the reads through MiXCR, storing one row per CDR3 protein. This table has around 750,000 distinct CDR3 sequences, 30% to 35% appearing once. Their specific antigens are unknown. Material: cultured CD8+ T cells from PBMCs, obtained from culture after CMV antigen stimulation. The receptors shown here come from a human donor in good health (CMV status not recorded). Some clones in this sample may be carry-over from other donors' samples.

DNA for the CDR3: TGTGCCAGCAGTTTGGTCGAGAGTACAGATACGCAGTATTTT. This codes for CASSLVESTDTQYF. The J gene is TRBJ2-3, the V gene TRBV12-3 or TRBV12-4; D unresolved. The germline V and J ends were trimmed by 3 bases and 3 bases, with 10 bases remaining between them. CDR3 size: 14 residues.

V usage is TRBV19 and J usage is TRBJ1-2; 11 bases are shared with TRBD1. CDR1 LNHDA and CDR2 SQIVND come from the germline V gene (reference sequence). This CDR3 has 15 amino acids. Unmatched junction bases numbered 6, after V lost 5 bases and J lost 4 bases. The CDR3: CASSAGQGVGYGYTF. As DNA, the CDR3 is TGTGCCAGTAGTGCGGGACAGGGGGTCGGCTATGGCTACACCTTC.

The chain is built from TRBV15 and TRBJ2-7; tentative D call: TRBD1 (5 bases). With 3 bases removed from V and 0 bases from J, the gap between germline ends came to 12 bases. CDR3 size: 15 residues. CDR1 is LNHNV, CDR2 YYDKDF, per germline (reference sequence). This CDR3 reads CATSRGDSPSYEQYF. The CDR3 DNA sequence: TGTGCCACCAGCAGGGGTGACAGCCCCTCCTACGAGCAGTACTTC.

V gene TRBV4-1 combines with J gene TRBJ2-3; 7 nucleotides match TRBD1. V lost 0 bases to trimming and J lost 6 bases; unmatched junction nucleotides: 9. In germline, CDR1 is MGHRA, CDR2 YSYEKL. The length of the CDR3 is 16 residues. Written as DNA, the CDR3 is TGCGCCAGCAGCCAAGATTGGCAGGGGGTCTCTGATACGCAGTATTTT. Translating gives CASSQDWQGVSDTQYF.

This chain joins TRBV27 and TRBJ2-1, with a possible D match to TRBD2 (5 bases). This CDR3 is built from 11 residues. CDR1 is MNHEY, CDR2 SMNVEV, per germline (reference sequence). V was shortened by 5 bases and J by 8 bases, with 7 bases between the two germline ends. The CDR3 DNA sequence: TGTGCCAGCAGTGGGAGCTATGAGCAGTTCTTC. Translating it yields CASSGSYEQFF.

The chain links TRBV7-2 to TRBJ2-7; 7 bases match TRBD1. The V segment lost 3 bases and the J segment 2 bases; nucleotides outside the gene matches: 4. This CDR3 is built from 14 residues. Germline CDR1 SGHTA, CDR2 FQGNSA. This chain's CDR3 is CASSFSGTAYEQYV. CDR3 in DNA: TGTGCCAGCAGCTTTTCTGGGACAGCCTACGAGCAGTACGTC.

This clonotype was picked up a small number of times. This chain joins TRBV9 and TRBJ2-3; TRBD1 aligns across 9 bases. The CDR3 is 16 amino acids. J gave up 3 bases and V 4 bases, and 9 bases lay outside the gene matches. CDR1 and CDR2 from the germline V gene are SGDLS and YYNGEE. CDR3 sequence: CASSSSGQGITDTQYF. DNA of the CDR3: TGTGCCAGCAGCTCTTCGGGACAGGGTATTACAGATACGCAGTATTTT.

This sequence joins TRBV15 and TRBJ1-4; D not resolved. CDR1 is LNHNV and CDR2 is YYDKDF in the germline V gene (reference sequence). The CDR3 runs to 15 residues. Trimming took 4 bases from V and 4 from J, leaving 13 bases between them. The CDR3 reads CATSTMRQINEKLFF. The DNA of the CDR3 is TGTGCCACCAGCACAATGAGGCAGATTAATGAAAAACTGTTTTTT.

This clonotype has more than one count but fewer than ten. The V call is TRBV5-6, the J call TRBJ2-1; 7 positions match TRBD1. CDR1 SGHDT and CDR2 YYEEEE come from the germline V gene. Trimming took 4 bases from V and 9 from J; bases not matched to a gene: 4. This CDR3 region has 12 residues. DNA for the CDR3: TGTGCCAGCAGCGAGACAGGGATTGAGCAGTTCTTC. This translates into CASSETGIEQFF.

The table lists this clonotype with a few counts. The chain combines TRBV5-1 with TRBJ1-1; D may be TRBD1 (5 bases). Looked up from germline, CDR1 is SGHRS and CDR2 is YFSETQ. The V and J ends lost 4 bases and 3 bases respectively, with 16 bases between them. There are 15 residues in the CDR3. The CDR3 region is CASSPHSGVDTEAFF. In DNA form, the CDR3 reads TGCGCCAGCAGCCCCCACTCGGGGGTGGACACTGAAGCTTTCTTT.

There are a few counts of this clonotype. The chain is built from TRBV27 and TRBJ1-5; weak D call: TRBD1 (5 bases). Deletions cut 0 bases from V and 6 bases from J, with 15 bases between. Germline CDR1 MNHEY, CDR2 SMNVEV (reference sequence). CDR3 length: 16 residues. The DNA of the CDR3 is TGTGCCAGCAGTTTATCTAGGGGAGGCGGGAGTCAGCCCCAGCATTTT. It translates to CASSLSRGGGSQPQHF.

This clonotype was counted ten times or more. The V call is TRBV7-2, the J call TRBJ2-1; 11 bases match TRBD1. Losses at the gene ends were 4 bases for V and 8 bases for J; bases not matched to a gene: 7. This CDR3 has 15 residues. Germline lookup yields CDR1 SGHTA and CDR2 FQGNSA. The chain's CDR3 is CASSSSDRGRYEQFF. In DNA form, the CDR3 reads TGTGCCAGCAGCTCGTCGGACAGGGGGCGCTATGAGCAGTTCTTC.

J is TRBJ2-1 and V is TRBV4-3, with D possibly matching TRBD1 (5 bases). Trimming cost V 3 bases and J 0 bases, with 15 bases left between them. This CDR3 is 17 amino acids long. The germline gives CDR1 LGHNA, CDR2 YSLEER. Written as DNA, the CDR3 is TGCGCCAGCAGCCAGTCGCCCCTACAGGCCTCCTACAATGAGCAGTTCTTC. Its protein is CASSQSPLQASYNEQFF.

This clonotype has a handful of counts. This sequence joins TRBV7-9 and TRBJ1-5; D unresolved. This CDR3 region has 15 residues. The germline V and J ends were trimmed by 5 bases and 3 bases, with 14 bases remaining between them. Germline CDR1 is SEHNR and CDR2 is FQNEAQ (reference sequence). CDR3 sequence: CASSGDPDINQPQHF. CDR3 sequence (DNA): TGTGCCAGCAGCGGTGACCCGGATATCAATCAGCCCCAGCATTTT.

This clonotype was seen more than once but under ten times. The chain couples TRBV7-6 to TRBJ2-7, with 9 bases lining up with TRBD1. The trim removed 4 bases at V and 5 bases at J, leaving 6 bases unmatched. Germline CDR1 and CDR2: SGHVS and FNYEAQ. The CDR3 has 14 amino acids. In DNA form, the CDR3 reads TGTGCCAGCAGCTCCGGGACAGGGAGGAACGAGCAGTACTTC. The encoded protein is CASSSGTGRNEQYF. The whole variable domain, remainder taken from reference TRBV7-6 and TRBJ2-7, is GAGVSQSPRYKVTKRGQDVALRCDPISGHVSLYWYRQALGQGPEFLTYFNYEAQQDKSGLPNDRFSAERPEGSISTLTIQRTEQRDSAMYRCASSSGTGRNEQYFGPGTRLTVT.

J is TRBJ2-7 and V is TRBV19; D is undetermined. The CDR3 runs 13 residues. Germline V CDR1 and CDR2: LNHDA, SQIVND (reference sequence). Trimming removed 5 bases from V and 3 bases from J, with 11 bases in between. CDR3 sequence: CASSSLGRYEQYF. CDR3 in DNA: TGTGCCAGTAGTTCCCTTGGACGCTACGAGCAGTACTTC.

This clonotype was picked up a small number of times. The chain has TRBV7-8 and TRBJ1-3; D might be TRBD1 (6 bases). V was cut by 3 bases and J by 3 bases, with 12 bases left in between. This CDR3 spans 15 amino acids. Germline lookup yields CDR1 SGHVS and CDR2 FQNEAQ. CDR3 amino acids: CASSLGQGNGNTIYF. In nucleotides, the CDR3 is TGTGCCAGCAGCTTGGGTCAGGGGAATGGAAACACCATATATTTT.

The V and J genes are TRBV6-2 or TRBV6-3 and TRBJ2-1; D is perhaps TRBD2 (6 bases). V lost 4 bases and J lost 0, with 10 bases in between. This CDR3 spans 15 amino acids. CDR1 is MNHEY, CDR2 SVGEGT, per germline. The CDR3 here is CASSSPGDSYNEQFF. Here the CDR3 DNA reads TGTGCCAGCAGTTCCCCGGGGGACTCCTACAATGAGCAGTTCTTC.

A few counts support this clonotype. The DNA for the CDR3 is TGTGCCAGCAGATTAGGATACCGAGAGGGCTACACCTTC. Its translation is CASRLGYREGYTF. This chain connects TRBV5-6 to TRBJ1-2; no definite D call. Germline V CDR1 and CDR2: SGHDT, YYEEEE. Trimming pared 5 bases from V and 8 bases from J, leaving 16 bases between. The CDR3 contains 13 residues. Using reference TRBV5-6 and TRBJ1-2 for the parts outside the CDR3, the full variable domain is DAGVTQSPTHLIKTRGQQVTLRCSPKSGHDTVSWYQQALGQGPQFIFQYYEEEERQRGNFPDRFSGHQFPNYSSELNVNALLLGDSALYLCASRLGYREGYTFGSGTRLTVV.

This rearrangement joins TRBV28 to TRBJ1-2, with no clear D. The CDR3 loop spans 18 amino acids. V lost 6 bases and J 0 bases, leaving 23 bases between the germline ends. Germline V CDR1 and CDR2: MDHEN, SYDVKM. The CDR3 bases are TGTGCCAGCAGCAGGAACCGGGCCACCTCCTTTCCTAACTATGGCTACACCTTC. The encoded protein is CASSRNRATSFPNYGYTF.